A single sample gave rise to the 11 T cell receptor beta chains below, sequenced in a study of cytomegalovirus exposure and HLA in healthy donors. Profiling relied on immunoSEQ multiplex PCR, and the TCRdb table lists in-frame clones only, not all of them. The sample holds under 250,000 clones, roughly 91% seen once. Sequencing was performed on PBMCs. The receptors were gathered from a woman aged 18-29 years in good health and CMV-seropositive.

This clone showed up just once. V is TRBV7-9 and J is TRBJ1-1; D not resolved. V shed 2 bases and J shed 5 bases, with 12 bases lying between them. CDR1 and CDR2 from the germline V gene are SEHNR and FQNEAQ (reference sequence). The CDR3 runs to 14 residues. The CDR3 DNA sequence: TGTGCCAGCAGCTTATTTAGATCTCGGACTGAAGCTTTCTTT. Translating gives CASSLFRSRTEAFF.

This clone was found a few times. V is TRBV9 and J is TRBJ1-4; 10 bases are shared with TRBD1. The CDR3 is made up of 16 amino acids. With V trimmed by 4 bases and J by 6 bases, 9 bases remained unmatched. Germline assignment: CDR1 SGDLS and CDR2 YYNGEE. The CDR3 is CASSPLHGTGDEKLFF. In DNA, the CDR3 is TGTGCCAGCAGCCCACTCCACGGGACAGGGGATGAAAAACTGTTTTTT.

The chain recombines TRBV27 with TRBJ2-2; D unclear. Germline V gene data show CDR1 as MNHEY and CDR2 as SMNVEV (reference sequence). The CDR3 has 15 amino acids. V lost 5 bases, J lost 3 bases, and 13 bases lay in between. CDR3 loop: CASSPFIPDTGELFF. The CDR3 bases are TGTGCCAGCAGTCCCTTCATCCCGGACACCGGGGAGCTGTTTTTT.

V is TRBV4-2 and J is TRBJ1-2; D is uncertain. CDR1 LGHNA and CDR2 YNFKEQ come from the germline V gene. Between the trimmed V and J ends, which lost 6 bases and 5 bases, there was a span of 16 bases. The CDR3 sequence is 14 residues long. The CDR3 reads CASSLITEKYGYTF. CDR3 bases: TGTGCCAGCAGTCTCATTACAGAGAAGTATGGCTACACCTTC.

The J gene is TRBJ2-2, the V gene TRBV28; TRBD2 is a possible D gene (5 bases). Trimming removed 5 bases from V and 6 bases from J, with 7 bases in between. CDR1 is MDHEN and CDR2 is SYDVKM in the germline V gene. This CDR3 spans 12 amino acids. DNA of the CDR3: TGTGCCAGCAGTCGAGGGTCCGGGGAGCTGTTTTTT. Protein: CASSRGSGELFF.

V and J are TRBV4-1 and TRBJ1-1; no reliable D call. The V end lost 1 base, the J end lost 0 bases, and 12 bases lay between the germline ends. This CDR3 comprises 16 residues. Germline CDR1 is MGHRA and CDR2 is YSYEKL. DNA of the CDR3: TGCGCCAGCAGCCAAGTTTCGGAGCGCTTGAACACTGAAGCTTTCTTT. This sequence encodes CASSQVSERLNTEAFF.

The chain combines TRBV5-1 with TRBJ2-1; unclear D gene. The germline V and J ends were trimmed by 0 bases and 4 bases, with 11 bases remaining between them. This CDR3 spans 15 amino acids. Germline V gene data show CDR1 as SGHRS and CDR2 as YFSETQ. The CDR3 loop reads CASSLGTVMYNEQFF. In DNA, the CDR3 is TGCGCCAGCAGCTTGGGAACAGTTATGTACAATGAGCAGTTCTTC.

Written as DNA, the CDR3 is TGCGCCAGCAGCCAAGAATCTGGCGGGAGCACAGATACGCAGTATTTT. It codes for CASSQESGGSTDTQYF. This chain joins TRBV4-1 and TRBJ2-3; TRBD2 is a possible D gene (5 bases). Germline V gives CDR1 MGHRA, CDR2 YSYEKL. The CDR3 is 16 amino acids. V was cut by 0 bases and J by 0 bases, with 10 bases left in between.

The CDR3 loop is CASRELQGRNQPQHF. The CDR3 DNA reads TGTGCCAGCAGAGAACTTCAGGGGCGCAATCAGCCCCAGCATTTT. The rearrangement uses TRBV28 and TRBJ1-5; D is perhaps TRBD1 (6 bases). Germline CDR1 MDHEN, CDR2 SYDVKM. V shed 6 bases and J shed 2 bases, with 14 bases lying between them. The CDR3 contains 15 residues.

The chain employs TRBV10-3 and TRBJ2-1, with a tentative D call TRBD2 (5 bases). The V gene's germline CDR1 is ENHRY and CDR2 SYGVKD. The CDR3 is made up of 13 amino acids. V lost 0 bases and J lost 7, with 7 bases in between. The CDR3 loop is CAISESSGNEQFF. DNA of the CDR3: TGTGCCATCAGTGAGTCGTCGGGGAATGAGCAGTTCTTC.

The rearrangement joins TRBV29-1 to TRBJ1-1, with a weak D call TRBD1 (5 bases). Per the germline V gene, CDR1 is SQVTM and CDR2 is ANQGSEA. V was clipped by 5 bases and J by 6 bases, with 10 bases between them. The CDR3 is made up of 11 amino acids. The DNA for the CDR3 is TGCAGCGTTCGCAGGGCTTCTGAAGCTTTCTTT. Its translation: CSVRRASEAFF.